The source of this TCR beta chain is a study of blood T cell repertoires in COVID-19. The wider study: There were acute and convalescent COVID-19 samples, and they came from the United States, Italy and Spain. T cells, B-cell-depleted T cells, or PBMCs provided the cDNA or gDNA that served as material.

This clone was recorded a few times. As processed by the authors: Reference gene primer amplification yielded estimated nucleated cell counts. Generated by immunoSEQ multiplex PCR, the TCRdb table keeps only in-frame clones and is missing some. D and trimming come from the DNA, and the V and J calls and clone size come from that table. The sample shows about 130,000 clones, around 87% of them seen only once. The CDR3 runs 14 residues. The germline gives CDR1 SNHLY, CDR2 FYNNEI. The V end was cut by 4 bases, the J end by 3 bases, with 12 bases between. This TCR was sampled from an older woman with acute or convalescent COVID-19. The rearrangement joins TRBV2 to TRBJ2-5; perhaps TRBD2 as D (6 bases). Material for sequencing was peripheral blood. CDR3 region: CASSGLGGEETQYF. In DNA, the CDR3 is TGTGCCAGCAGTGGGTTGGGGGGTGAAGAGACCCAGTACTTC.